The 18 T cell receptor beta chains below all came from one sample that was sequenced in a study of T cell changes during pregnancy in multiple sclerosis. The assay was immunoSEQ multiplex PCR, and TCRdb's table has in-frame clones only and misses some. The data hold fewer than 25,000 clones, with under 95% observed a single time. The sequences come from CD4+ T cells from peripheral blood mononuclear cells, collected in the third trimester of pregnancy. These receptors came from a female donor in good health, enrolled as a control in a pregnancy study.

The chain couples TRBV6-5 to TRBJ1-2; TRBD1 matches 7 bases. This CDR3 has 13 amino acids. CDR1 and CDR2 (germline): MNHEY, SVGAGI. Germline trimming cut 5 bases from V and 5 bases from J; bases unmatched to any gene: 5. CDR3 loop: CASSHRQGYGYTF. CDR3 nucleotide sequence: TGTGCCAGCAGTCACCGACAGGGTTATGGCTACACCTTC.

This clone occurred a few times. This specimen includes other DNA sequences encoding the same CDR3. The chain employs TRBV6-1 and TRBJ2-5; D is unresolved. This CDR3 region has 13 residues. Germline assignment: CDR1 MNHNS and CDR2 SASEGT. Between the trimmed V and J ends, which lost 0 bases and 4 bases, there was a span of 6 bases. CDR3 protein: CASSEAHRETQYF. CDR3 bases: TGTGCCAGCAGTGAAGCCCACAGAGAGACCCAGTACTTC.

CDR3 coding DNA: TGCAGTGCTGAGGGCTACACCTTC. It translates to CSAEGYTF. The chain is built from TRBV20-1 and TRBJ1-2; D gene ambiguous. CDR1 is DFQATT, CDR2 SNEGSKA, per germline (reference sequence). The CDR3 extends over 8 amino acids. V was shortened by 5 bases and J by 8 bases, with 3 bases between the two germline ends.

CDR3 in DNA: TGTGCCAGTAGCCTTAAGACTAGCGGAATAACAGATACGCAGTATTTT. This codes for CASSLKTSGITDTQYF. The chain employs TRBV19 and TRBJ2-3, with 9 bases aligning to TRBD2. The junction had 10 bases not matched to a gene; V was cut back by 6 bases and J by 3 bases. The CDR3 spans 16 residues. Germline V gene data show CDR1 as LNHDA and CDR2 as SQIVND (reference sequence).

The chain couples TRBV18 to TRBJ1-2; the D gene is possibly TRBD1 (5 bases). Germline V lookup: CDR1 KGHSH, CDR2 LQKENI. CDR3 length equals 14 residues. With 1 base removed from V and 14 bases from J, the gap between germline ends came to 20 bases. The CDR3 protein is CASSPRQDMQGNTF. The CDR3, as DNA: TGTGCCAGCTCACCACGTCAGGACATGCAGGGCAATACCTTC.

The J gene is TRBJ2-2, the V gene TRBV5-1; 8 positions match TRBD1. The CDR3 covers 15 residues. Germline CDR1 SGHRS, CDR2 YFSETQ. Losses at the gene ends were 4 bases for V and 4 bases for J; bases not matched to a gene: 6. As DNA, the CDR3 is TGCGCCAGCAGCCTGGACAGGGATGCCACCGGGGAGCTGTTTTTT. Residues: CASSLDRDATGELFF.

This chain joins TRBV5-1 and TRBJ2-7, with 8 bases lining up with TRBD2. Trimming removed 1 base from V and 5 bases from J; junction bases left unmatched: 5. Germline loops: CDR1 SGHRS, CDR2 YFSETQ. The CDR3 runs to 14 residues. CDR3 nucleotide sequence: TGCGCCAGCAGCTTGAGCGGGAGCCCCAACGAGCAGTACTTC. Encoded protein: CASSLSGSPNEQYF.

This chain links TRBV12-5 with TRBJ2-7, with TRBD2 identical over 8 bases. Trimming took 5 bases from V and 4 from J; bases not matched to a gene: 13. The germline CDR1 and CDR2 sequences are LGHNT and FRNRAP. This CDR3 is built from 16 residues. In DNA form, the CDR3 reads TGTGCTAGTGGTCCCGGGGGGGGTCGGGATACATACGAGCAGTACTTC. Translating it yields CASGPGGGRDTYEQYF.

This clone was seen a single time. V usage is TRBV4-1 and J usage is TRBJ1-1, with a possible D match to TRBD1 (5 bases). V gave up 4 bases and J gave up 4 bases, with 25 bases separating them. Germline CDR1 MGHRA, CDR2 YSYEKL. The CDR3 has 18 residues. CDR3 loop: CASSPQFLSPRVGTEAFF. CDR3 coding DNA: TGCGCCAGCAGCCCTCAATTTTTGTCCCCCAGGGTAGGCACTGAAGCTTTCTTT.

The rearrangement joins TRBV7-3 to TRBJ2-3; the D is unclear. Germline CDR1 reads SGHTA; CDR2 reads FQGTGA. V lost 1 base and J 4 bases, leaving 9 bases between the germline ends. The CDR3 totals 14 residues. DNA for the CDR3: TGTGCCAGCAGCTTAAGCTCCAGTTCAGATACGCAGTATTTT. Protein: CASSLSSSSDTQYF.

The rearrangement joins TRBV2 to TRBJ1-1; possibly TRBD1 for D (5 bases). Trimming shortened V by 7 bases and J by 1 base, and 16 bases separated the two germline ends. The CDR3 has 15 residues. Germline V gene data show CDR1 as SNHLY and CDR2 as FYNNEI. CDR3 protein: CASTLPQGSNTEAFF. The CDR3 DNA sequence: TGTGCCAGCACCCTACCCCAGGGTTCGAACACTGAAGCTTTCTTT.

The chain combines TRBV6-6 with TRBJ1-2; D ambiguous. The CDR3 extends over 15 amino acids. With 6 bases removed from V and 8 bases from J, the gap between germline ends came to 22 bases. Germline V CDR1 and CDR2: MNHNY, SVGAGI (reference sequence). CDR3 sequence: CASRPTSSGRYGYTF. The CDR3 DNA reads TGTGCCAGCAGACCTACGTCGTCGGGTAGATACGGCTACACCTTC.

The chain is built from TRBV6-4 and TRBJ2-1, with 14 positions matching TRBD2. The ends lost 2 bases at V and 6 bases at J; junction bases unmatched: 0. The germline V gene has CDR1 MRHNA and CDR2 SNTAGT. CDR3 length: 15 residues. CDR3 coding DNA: TGTGCCAGCAGTGACGGACTAGCGGGAGGCAATGAGCAGTTCTTC. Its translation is CASSDGLAGGNEQFF.

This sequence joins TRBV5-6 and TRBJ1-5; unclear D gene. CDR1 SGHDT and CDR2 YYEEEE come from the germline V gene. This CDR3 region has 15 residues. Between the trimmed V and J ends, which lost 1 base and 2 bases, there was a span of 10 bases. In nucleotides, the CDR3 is TGTGCCAGCAGCTTGCGAGGAGATGGCAATCAGCCCCAGCATTTT. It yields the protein CASSLRGDGNQPQHF.

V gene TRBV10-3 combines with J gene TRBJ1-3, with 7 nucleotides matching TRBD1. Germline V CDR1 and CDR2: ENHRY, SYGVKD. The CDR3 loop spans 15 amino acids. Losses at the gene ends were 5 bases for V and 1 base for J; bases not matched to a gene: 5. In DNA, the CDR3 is TGTGCCATCAGTCCAATGGACAGGTCTGGAAACACCATATATTTT. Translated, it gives CAISPMDRSGNTIYF.

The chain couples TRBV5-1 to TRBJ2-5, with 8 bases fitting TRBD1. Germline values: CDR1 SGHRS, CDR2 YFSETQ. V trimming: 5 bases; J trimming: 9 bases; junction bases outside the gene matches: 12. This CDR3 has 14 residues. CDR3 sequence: CASSLTGATEAQYF. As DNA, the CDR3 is TGCGCCAGCAGTTTGACAGGGGCCACCGAGGCCCAGTACTTC.

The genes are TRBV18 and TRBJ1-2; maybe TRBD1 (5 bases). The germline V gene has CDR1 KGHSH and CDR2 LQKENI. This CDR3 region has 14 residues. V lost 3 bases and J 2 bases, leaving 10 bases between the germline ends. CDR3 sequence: CASSPNRGNYGYTF. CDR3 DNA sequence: TGTGCCAGCTCACCGAACCGGGGGAACTATGGCTACACCTTC.

CDR3 protein: CASSLATTTTEAFF. The CDR3 coding sequence is TGTGCCAGCAGCTTAGCGACGACAACCACTGAAGCTTTCTTT. The gene calls are TRBV7-6 and TRBJ1-1; D uncertain. The germline V gene encodes CDR1 SGHVS and CDR2 FNYEAQ. This CDR3 is 14 amino acids long. V lost 0 bases to trimming and J lost 4 bases, with 9 bases between them.